These 10 T cell receptor beta chains came from one sample sequenced in a study of T cell repertoires in cytomegalovirus infection. Their cognate antigens are unknown. In TCRdb, the reads were re-called with MiXCR into one record per CDR3 protein. The repertoire consists of roughly 570,000 distinct CDR3 sequences, with around 40% occurring once and the leading ten covering more than 40%. The sample in question was cultured PBMCs, obtained from culture after CMV antigen stimulation. The origin of the receptors is a human donor in good health (CMV status not recorded). Some clones in this sample may be carry-over from other donors' samples.

CDR3: CATKNAGTGNYGYTF. The CDR3, as DNA: TGTGCCACCAAAAACGCCGGGACAGGGAACTATGGCTACACCTTC. V usage is TRBV19 and J usage is TRBJ1-2, with TRBD1 identical over 9 bases. Germline lookup yields CDR1 LNHDA and CDR2 SQIVND (reference sequence). The trim removed 10 bases at V and 2 bases at J, leaving 11 bases unmatched. This CDR3 contains 15 residues.

V and J are TRBV4-1 and TRBJ2-7, with 11 bases aligning to TRBD2. J was trimmed by 2 bases and V by 1 base; bases with no gene match: 7. There are 17 residues in the CDR3. The germline V gene has CDR1 MGHRA and CDR2 YSYEKL. The CDR3 DNA reads TGCGCCAGCAGCCAAGTCGGGACTAGCGGACTTGCCTACGAGCAGTACTTC. Protein product: CASSQVGTSGLAYEQYF.

V is TRBV4-1 and J is TRBJ2-1; TRBD2 aligns across 10 bases. CDR3 length: 17 residues. Germline lookup yields CDR1 MGHRA and CDR2 YSYEKL. Trimming took 1 base from V and 7 from J; bases not matched to a gene: 10. CDR3 protein: CASSQVMVSGRANEQFF. As DNA, the CDR3 is TGCGCCAGCAGCCAAGTCATGGTGAGCGGGAGGGCTAATGAGCAGTTCTTC.

This clonotype is a singleton in its sample. The V call is TRBV7-8, the J call TRBJ1-6; TRBD1 aligns across 7 bases. Germline V CDR1 and CDR2: SGHVS, FQNEAQ. J gave up 7 bases and V 2 bases, and 8 bases lay outside the gene matches. This CDR3 contains 16 residues. The CDR3 is CASSLNPQGGNSPLHF. The CDR3 DNA sequence: TGTGCCAGCAGCTTAAACCCCCAGGGGGGCAATTCACCCCTCCACTTT.

The chain has TRBV4-3 and TRBJ1-5; TRBD1 is a possible D gene (5 bases). V gave up 0 bases and J gave up 1 base, with 16 bases separating them. The CDR3 covers 18 residues. The germline gives CDR1 LGHNA, CDR2 YSLEER. This chain's CDR3 is CASSQDLYSKGSNQPQHF. CDR3 DNA: TGCGCCAGCAGCCAAGATCTGTATTCTAAGGGGAGCAATCAGCCCCAGCATTTT.

This clonotype was detected many times. The J gene is TRBJ2-6, the V gene TRBV7-2; D uncertain. The germline V gene encodes CDR1 SGHTA and CDR2 FQGNSA. V lost 5 bases to trimming and J lost 2 bases, with 10 bases between them. The CDR3 extends over 15 amino acids. The CDR3 here is CASSVLVAGANVLTF. The CDR3 DNA is TGTGCCAGCAGCGTCCTCGTTGCTGGGGCCAACGTCCTGACTTTC.

V and J are TRBV5-6 and TRBJ2-3, with 7 bases lining up with TRBD1. The junction had 14 bases not matched to a gene; V was cut back by 0 bases and J by 4 bases. The length of the CDR3 is 18 residues. CDR1 and CDR2 (germline): SGHDT, YYEEEE. Written as DNA, the CDR3 is TGTGCCAGCAGCTTGGAGCAAGCGGCAGGGGGTATTCCAGATACGCAGTATTTT. Protein product: CASSLEQAAGGIPDTQYF.

This sequence joins TRBV2 and TRBJ2-7; tentatively, D is TRBD2 (6 bases). The CDR3 runs to 14 residues. V was shortened by 5 bases and J by 1 base, with 12 bases between the two germline ends. Per the germline V gene, CDR1 is SNHLY and CDR2 is FYNNEI. The CDR3 DNA is TGTGCCAGCAGTCTGACTAGTCTGTCCTACGAGCAGTACTTC. It yields the protein CASSLTSLSYEQYF.

V usage is TRBV4-3 and J usage is TRBJ1-2, with D hard to call. V lost 0 bases and J 3 bases, leaving 14 bases between the germline ends. The CDR3 consists of 16 residues. Germline lookup yields CDR1 LGHNA and CDR2 YSLEER. The CDR3 DNA reads TGCGCCAGCAGCCAAGATGCGGATGTCGGGGACTATGGCTACACCTTC. Translating it yields CASSQDADVGDYGYTF.

The chain joins TRBV20-1 to TRBJ2-5, with 9 bases that match TRBD2. Germline loops: CDR1 DFQATT, CDR2 SNEGSKA (reference sequence). CDR3 length: 13 residues. J lost 1 base, V lost 5 bases, and 2 bases had no gene match. Written as DNA, the CDR3 is TGCAGTGCTGGACTAGCGAGCCAAGAGACCCAGTACTTC. This translates into CSAGLASQETQYF.